This is a list of T cell receptor beta chains from one sample in a study of beta chain features in type 1 diabetes. Generated by immunoSEQ multiplex PCR, the TCRdb table keeps only in-frame clones and is missing some. The repertoire has around 240,000 clones, about 71% of them found once; the top ten carry about 0.05%. The sample consisted of naive CD4+ T cells from blood. These receptors were taken from a man under 40 in good health. Each CDR3 is given with its conserved first and last residue. A D gene is named only where the DNA matches it firmly. Part of the rows lack a size; the others show once, few, many or a class for expanded clones.

J gene: TRBJ2-1; V gene: TRBV18; D gene: TRBD2; clone size: -; CDR3 protein: CASSPTSGTFEEQFF; CDR3 DNA: TGTGCCAGCTCTCCTACTAGCGGGACTTTTGAGGAGCAGTTCTTC
J gene: TRBJ2-7; V gene: TRBV25-1; D gene: -; clone size: -; CDR3 protein: CATQGFSYEQYF; CDR3 DNA: TGTGCCACACAGGGATTCTCCTACGAGCAGTACTTC
J gene: TRBJ2-1; V gene: TRBV9; D gene: TRBD1; clone size: once; CDR3 protein: CASSLTGDNEQFF; CDR3 DNA: TGTGCCAGCAGCTTGACAGGGGACAATGAGCAGTTCTTC
J gene: TRBJ2-2; V gene: TRBV30; D gene: -; clone size: once; CDR3 protein: CAWSVRHLANTGELFF; CDR3 DNA: TGTGCCTGGAGTGTACGACACCTCGCGAACACCGGGGAGCTGTTTTTT
J gene: TRBJ2-7; V gene: TRBV29-1; D gene: TRBD2; clone size: -; CDR3 protein: CSVEPGLAGDLYEQYF; CDR3 DNA: TGCAGCGTTGAACCGGGACTAGCGGGAGATCTCTACGAGCAGTACTTC
J gene: TRBJ2-3; V gene: TRBV18; D gene: TRBD2; clone size: -; CDR3 protein: CASSPSSGSADTQYF; CDR3 DNA: TGTGCCAGCTCACCATCTAGCGGGAGCGCAGATACGCAGTATTTT
J gene: TRBJ1-1; V gene: TRBV5-1; D gene: TRBD1; clone size: -; CDR3 protein: CASSPGRGPTEAFF; CDR3 DNA: TGCGCCAGCAGCCCCGGGAGGGGGCCCACTGAAGCTTTCTTT
J gene: TRBJ2-3; V gene: TRBV30; D gene: TRBD2; clone size: few; CDR3 protein: CAWSRLAGGTDTQYF; CDR3 DNA: TGTGCCTGGAGTAGACTAGCGGGAGGGACAGATACGCAGTATTTT
J gene: TRBJ2-5; V gene: TRBV29-1; D gene: -; clone size: once; CDR3 protein: CSARRGAAETQYF; CDR3 DNA: TGCAGCGCCCGCCGGGGAGCAGCAGAGACCCAGTACTTC
J gene: TRBJ2-7; V gene: TRBV11-2; D gene: -; clone size: once; CDR3 protein: CASSLGTAVYEQYF; CDR3 DNA: TGTGCCAGCAGCTTAGGAACAGCGGTCTACGAGCAGTACTTC
J gene: TRBJ2-2; V gene: TRBV6-1; D gene: -; clone size: -; CDR3 protein: CASSEETLNTGELFF; CDR3 DNA: TGTGCCAGCAGTGAAGAGACACTGAACACCGGGGAGCTGTTTTTT
J gene: TRBJ2-3; V gene: TRBV18; D gene: -; clone size: -; CDR3 protein: CASSPLGEGTDTQYF; CDR3 DNA: TGTGCCAGCTCACCGCTAGGAGAGGGCACAGATACGCAGTATTTT
J gene: TRBJ1-2; V gene: TRBV6-1; D gene: -; clone size: -; CDR3 protein: CASILSPIYGYTF; CDR3 DNA: TGTGCCAGCATTTTATCACCGATATATGGCTACACCTTC
J gene: TRBJ2-7; V gene: TRBV29-1; D gene: -; clone size: -; CDR3 protein: CSVAGLYHEQYF; CDR3 DNA: TGCAGCGTGGCGGGACTCTACCACGAGCAGTACTTC
J gene: TRBJ2-1; V gene: TRBV7-9; D gene: TRBD2; clone size: few; CDR3 protein: CASSPRPLAGLDYNEQFF; CDR3 DNA: TGTGCCAGCAGCCCCAGGCCTCTAGCGGGGCTAGACTACAATGAGCAGTTCTTC
J gene: TRBJ2-1; V gene: TRBV2; D gene: TRBD2; clone size: -; CDR3 protein: CASSEGLAGVNEQFF; CDR3 DNA: TGTGCCAGCTCTGAAGGACTAGCGGGAGTGAATGAGCAGTTCTTC
J gene: TRBJ1-1; V gene: TRBV30; D gene: -; clone size: -; CDR3 protein: CAWSAMTANTEAFF; CDR3 DNA: TGTGCCTGGAGTGCGATGACAGCGAACACTGAAGCTTTCTTT
J gene: TRBJ1-2; V gene: TRBV2; D gene: -; clone size: -; CDR3 protein: CASSGGGLGYTF; CDR3 DNA: TGTGCCAGCAGCGGAGGAGGGCTTGGCTACACCTTC
J gene: TRBJ1-1; V gene: TRBV30; D gene: -; clone size: -; CDR3 protein: CAWTYSSSNTEAFF; CDR3 DNA: TGTGCCTGGACGTACTCATCAAGTAACACTGAAGCTTTCTTT
J gene: TRBJ2-7; V gene: TRBV28; D gene: TRBD1; clone size: -; CDR3 protein: CASSVDRVEQYF; CDR3 DNA: TGTGCCAGCAGTGTCGACAGGGTCGAGCAGTACTTC
J gene: TRBJ2-7; V gene: TRBV7-2; D gene: -; clone size: -; CDR3 protein: CASSLYRDYEQYF; CDR3 DNA: TGTGCCAGCAGCCTCTACAGAGACTACGAGCAGTACTTC
J gene: TRBJ2-7; V gene: TRBV4-3; D gene: -; clone size: -; CDR3 protein: CASSPLYEQYF; CDR3 DNA: TGCGCCAGCAGCCCCTTATACGAGCAGTACTTC
J gene: TRBJ2-3; V gene: TRBV7-9; D gene: TRBD2; clone size: -; CDR3 protein: CASSFSAGGTDTQYF; CDR3 DNA: TGTGCCAGCAGCTTCTCAGCGGGGGGCACAGATACGCAGTATTTT
J gene: TRBJ2-7; V gene: TRBV30; D gene: -; clone size: -; CDR3 protein: CAWSVRRGHYEQYF; CDR3 DNA: TGTGCCTGGAGTGTACGGCGGGGGCACTACGAGCAGTACTTC
J gene: TRBJ2-5; V gene: TRBV18; D gene: -; clone size: -; CDR3 protein: CASSPAGETQYF; CDR3 DNA: TGTGCCAGCTCACCGGCAGGGGAGACCCAGTACTTC
J gene: TRBJ1-1; V gene: TRBV25-1; D gene: TRBD1; clone size: few; CDR3 protein: CASGDREAFF; CDR3 DNA: TGTGCCAGCGGCGACAGGGAGGCTTTCTTT
J gene: TRBJ2-7; V gene: TRBV9; D gene: -; clone size: -; CDR3 protein: CASSVAGWGYEQYF; CDR3 DNA: TGTGCCAGCAGCGTAGCCGGTTGGGGTTACGAGCAGTACTTC
J gene: TRBJ1-6; V gene: TRBV30; D gene: -; clone size: -; CDR3 protein: CAWSPDGGRSPLHF; CDR3 DNA: TGTGCCTGGAGTCCGGACGGGGGAAGATCACCCCTCCACTTT
J gene: TRBJ2-3; V gene: TRBV7-2; D gene: -; clone size: -; CDR3 protein: CASSQRRRASTDTQYF; CDR3 DNA: TGTGCCAGCAGCCAGCGGCGGAGGGCTAGCACAGATACGCAGTATTTT
J gene: TRBJ2-7; V gene: TRBV4-3; D gene: -; clone size: -; CDR3 protein: CASSPGMGSMEQYF; CDR3 DNA: TGCGCCAGCAGCCCCGGAATGGGGTCGATGGAGCAGTACTTC
J gene: TRBJ2-7; V gene: TRBV4-3; D gene: -; clone size: -; CDR3 protein: CASSQDSPGEQYF; CDR3 DNA: TGCGCCAGCAGCCAAGATTCGCCCGGCGAGCAGTACTTC
J gene: TRBJ1-1; V gene: TRBV30; D gene: -; clone size: few; CDR3 protein: CAWSVQGNTEAFF; CDR3 DNA: TGTGCCTGGAGTGTACAGGGTAACACTGAAGCTTTCTTT
J gene: TRBJ2-3; V gene: TRBV25-1; D gene: TRBD1; clone size: -; CDR3 protein: CASSERGTGRTDTQYF; CDR3 DNA: TGTGCCAGCAGTGAAAGGGGGACAGGGCGCACAGATACGCAGTATTTT
J gene: TRBJ2-7; V gene: TRBV6-6; D gene: -; clone size: -; CDR3 protein: CASSYSGTEVIEQYF; CDR3 DNA: TGTGCCAGCAGTTACTCCGGCACCGAAGTGATTGAGCAGTACTTC
J gene: TRBJ2-3; V gene: TRBV5-4; D gene: -; clone size: -; CDR3 protein: CASSRVPSTDTQYF; CDR3 DNA: TGTGCCAGCAGCCGCGTTCCTAGCACAGATACGCAGTATTTT
J gene: TRBJ2-2; V gene: TRBV29-1; D gene: TRBD1; clone size: -; CDR3 protein: CSVGTGLNTGELFF; CDR3 DNA: TGCAGCGTTGGGACAGGGCTCAACACCGGGGAGCTGTTTTTT
J gene: TRBJ2-1; V gene: TRBV6-5; D gene: -; clone size: -; CDR3 protein: CASSYLKVGGYFF; CDR3 DNA: TGTGCCAGCAGTTACTTGAAGGTGGGAGGCTACTTCTTC
J gene: TRBJ1-6; V gene: TRBV5-1; D gene: -; clone size: -; CDR3 protein: CASSLAEGPRDSPLHF; CDR3 DNA: TGCGCCAGCAGCTTGGCCGAGGGGCCGAGGGATTCACCCCTCCACTTT
J gene: TRBJ1-5; V gene: TRBV29-1; D gene: -; clone size: -; CDR3 protein: CSVQGSPDQPQHF; CDR3 DNA: TGCAGCGTTCAAGGGTCCCCAGATCAGCCCCAGCATTTT
J gene: TRBJ2-1; V gene: TRBV25-1; D gene: -; clone size: -; CDR3 protein: CASSEFQGSYNEQFF; CDR3 DNA: TGTGCCAGCAGTGAGTTTCAGGGATCCTACAATGAGCAGTTCTTC
J gene: TRBJ2-2; V gene: TRBV10-3; D gene: -; clone size: -; CDR3 protein: CAIMSVNGELFF; CDR3 DNA: TGTGCCATCATGTCCGTTAACGGGGAGCTGTTTTTT
J gene: TRBJ2-7; V gene: TRBV30; D gene: -; clone size: -; CDR3 protein: CAWESTGFYEQYF; CDR3 DNA: TGTGCCTGGGAGTCTACGGGCTTCTACGAGCAGTACTTC
J gene: TRBJ2-2; V gene: TRBV29-1; D gene: -; clone size: -; CDR3 protein: CSVAGVTGELFF; CDR3 DNA: TGCAGCGTTGCAGGGGTTACCGGGGAGCTGTTTTTT
J gene: TRBJ2-1; V gene: TRBV30; D gene: TRBD2; clone size: -; CDR3 protein: CAWIHRPSGGSSYNEQFF; CDR3 DNA: TGTGCCTGGATTCATAGGCCTAGCGGGGGGAGCTCCTACAATGAGCAGTTCTTC
J gene: TRBJ2-7; V gene: TRBV7-2; D gene: TRBD2; clone size: -; CDR3 protein: CASSLEHALAGGPRYEQYF; CDR3 DNA: TGTGCCAGCAGCTTAGAACACGCACTAGCGGGAGGGCCTCGCTACGAGCAGTACTTC
J gene: TRBJ2-5; V gene: TRBV29-1; D gene: -; clone size: -; CDR3 protein: CSVDQGGETQYF; CDR3 DNA: TGCAGCGTCGACCAGGGAGGAGAGACCCAGTACTTC